The sequence of this T cell receptor beta chain was determined in a study of T cells in Graves' hyperthyroidism and ophthalmopathy. Study at large: Peripheral blood draws took place at initial diagnosis, ahead of any treatment. Study-wide results and caveats: Blood also contained most expanded thyroid clonotypes above 0.001.

TCR beta CDR3 regions were amplified from RNA transcripts. First-round RT-PCR with HTBI primers amplified the TCR CDR3 region. TCRdb reprocessed the multiplex PCR reads with MiXCR, giving one entry per CDR3 protein. There are 620,000 or so distinct CDR3 sequences in the sample; 14% occur only once, and roughly an eighth lies in the top ten. Ophthalmopathy in the patients scored at least 3 on Clinical Activity Score and at least 4 on NOSPECS grade, lasting under 3 months. Germline CDR1 is MDHEN and CDR2 is SYDVKM. V was clipped by 6 bases and J by 6 bases; unmatched bases: 11. This CDR3 is 17 amino acids long. This clonotype was seen at least ten times. The antigen remains undetermined.

The sample consisted of blood. The rearrangement uses TRBV28 and TRBJ2-1; TRBD2 aligns across 13 bases. This TCR derives from a woman between 50 and 59 years old with Graves' ophthalmopathy. In DNA, the CDR3 is TGTGCCAGCAGATACCCTGGACTAGCGGGAGCAGGCAATGAGCAGTTCTTC. It specifies CASRYPGLAGAGNEQFF.